One and the same sample provided the 3 T cell receptor beta chains below, sequenced in a study of blood T cell repertoires in COVID-19. Measured with immunoSEQ multiplex PCR; TCRdb has only the in-frame clones, and not every one. The sample shows around 360,000 clones, roughly 86% of them seen only once. Specimen: PBMCs or T cells enriched from blood (not recorded which). Receptors originate from a man aged 40-49 years in a cohort exposed to, infected with or recovered from COVID-19 (not recorded which).

This chain connects TRBV27 to TRBJ1-4, with TRBD1 as a possible D gene (5 bases). Per germline, CDR1 MNHEY and CDR2 SMNVEV (reference sequence). V was trimmed by 2 bases and J by 2 bases, leaving 9 bases between them. This CDR3 is 15 amino acids long. This CDR3 reads CASSLGGVTNEKLFF. Written as DNA, the CDR3 is TGTGCCAGCAGTTTAGGAGGGGTCACTAATGAAAAACTGTTTTTT.

The chain is built from TRBV25-1 and TRBJ2-1; D may be TRBD2 (6 bases). Germline V lookup: CDR1 MGHDK, CDR2 SYGVNS. Trimming took 1 base from V and 2 from J, leaving 12 bases between them. The CDR3 contains 16 residues. In nucleotides, the CDR3 is TGTGCCAGCAGTGAATTAGGTGGGACTCCCTACAATGAGCAGTTCTTC. Its protein product is CASSELGGTPYNEQFF.

The rearrangement joins TRBV28 to TRBJ2-3; TRBD1 might be the D (6 bases). The ends were cut back, 10 bases at V and 2 bases at J, with 19 bases in the middle. CDR3 length: 15 residues. The germline V gene has CDR1 MDHEN and CDR2 SYDVKM. The CDR3 DNA reads as TGTGCCACCCAGGACAGCCAGGCAGCCACAGATACGCAGTATTTT. Translated, it gives CATQDSQAATDTQYF.